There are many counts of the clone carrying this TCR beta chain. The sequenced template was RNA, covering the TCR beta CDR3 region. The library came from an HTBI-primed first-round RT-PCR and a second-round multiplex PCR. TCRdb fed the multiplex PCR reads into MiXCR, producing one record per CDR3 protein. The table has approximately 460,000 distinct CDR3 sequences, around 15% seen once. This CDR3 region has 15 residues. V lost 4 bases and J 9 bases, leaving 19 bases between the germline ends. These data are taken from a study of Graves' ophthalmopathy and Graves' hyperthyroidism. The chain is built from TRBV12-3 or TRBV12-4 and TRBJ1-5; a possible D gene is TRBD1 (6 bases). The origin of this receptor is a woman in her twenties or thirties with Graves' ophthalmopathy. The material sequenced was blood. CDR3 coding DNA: TGTGCCAGCAGTTGGGATGGGACACCCGATAGGCCCCAGCATTTT. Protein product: CASSWDGTPDRPQHF.